Following are 6 T cell receptor beta chains from one sample sequenced in a study of cytomegalovirus exposure and HLA in healthy donors. The PCR used 60 Vbeta and 13 Jbeta primers. Here immunoSEQ multiplex PCR was the method, and the copy in TCRdb shows in-frame clones only, minus some. This table holds roughly 100,000 clones, about 13% found once. The sample consisted of PBMCs. These receptors were collected from a man aged 35 to 55 in good health and CMV-seropositive.

At least ten counts were recorded for this clone. This sequence joins TRBV10-3 and TRBJ1-5; 11 bases are a match to TRBD1. The CDR3 has 13 amino acids. Germline loops: CDR1 ENHRY, CDR2 SYGVKD. V trimming: 8 bases; J trimming: 6 bases; junction bases outside the gene matches: 3. The CDR3 nucleotides are TGTGCCATCTCGGGACAGGGGGTTCAGCCCCAGCATTTT. This encodes CAISGQGVQPQHF.

The chain employs TRBV5-6 and TRBJ2-7; 7 nucleotides align to TRBD1. The ends lost 5 bases at V and 4 bases at J; junction bases unmatched: 12. The CDR3 has 15 amino acids. Germline lookup yields CDR1 SGHDT and CDR2 YYEEEE. The CDR3 here is CASSLTGTSLYEQYF. The CDR3 nucleotides read TGTGCCAGCAGTCTGACAGGGACATCGCTTTACGAGCAGTACTTC.

This clone has only a few counts. The chain links TRBV25-1 to TRBJ1-5; TRBD1 matches 7 bases. Germline V CDR1 and CDR2: MGHDK, SYGVNS. The CDR3 has 14 amino acids. V trimming: 9 bases; J trimming: 0 bases; junction bases outside the gene matches: 5. CDR3 loop: CASKGQRSNQPQHF. The CDR3 nucleotides are TGTGCCAGTAAGGGACAGCGTAGCAATCAGCCCCAGCATTTT.

This rearrangement joins TRBV15 to TRBJ2-1; 9 bases map to TRBD2. Trimming took 0 bases from V and 8 from J; bases not matched to a gene: 11. The CDR3 spans 17 residues. Per the germline V gene, CDR1 is LNHNV and CDR2 is YYDKDF (reference sequence). The CDR3 loop reads CATSRDTSSGIRDEQFF. The CDR3 DNA reads as TGTGCCACCAGCAGAGATACCTCTAGCGGGATTAGGGATGAGCAGTTCTTC.

This clone was picked up a small number of times. CDR3 sequence (DNA): TGCAGCGCCCTGCTAGCGGATCCCTCCCAAGGCACAGATACGCAGTATTTT. This encodes CSALLADPSQGTDTQYF. V and J are TRBV29-1 and TRBJ2-3; TRBD2 matches 7 bases. J lost 1 base, V lost 7 bases, and 17 bases had no gene match. This CDR3 contains 17 residues. Germline V gene data show CDR1 as SQVTM and CDR2 as ANQGSEA.

This chain joins TRBV15 and TRBJ2-3; TRBD2 agrees at 7 bases. The trim removed 5 bases at V and 3 bases at J, leaving 11 bases unmatched. CDR3 length equals 16 residues. Germline V lookup: CDR1 LNHNV, CDR2 YYDKDF (reference sequence). CDR3 DNA: TGTGCCACCAGCGGGATTTCCGGCGGGAGAACAGATACGCAGTATTTT. Translation gives CATSGISGGRTDTQYF.